The 3 T cell receptor beta chains below were found in one sample sequenced in a study of cytomegalovirus exposure and HLA in healthy donors. The study ran its PCR with 60 Vbeta and 13 Jbeta primers. Repertoires were generated with immunoSEQ multiplex PCR, while TCRdb's copy carries only in-frame clones and drops some. The sample has over 140,000 clones, more than 70% seen once. Sample: PBMCs. These receptors came from a man aged 50 to 59 in good health and CMV-seronegative.

The chain has TRBV29-1 and TRBJ2-1; possible D gene TRBD1, 6 bases. V was shortened by 8 bases and J by 0 bases, with 14 bases between the two germline ends. Germline V gives CDR1 SQVTM, CDR2 ANQGSEA. The CDR3 is made up of 14 amino acids. CDR3 nucleotides: TGCAGCTCTGGACGACAGGCCTCCTACAATGAGCAGTTCTTC. Protein sequence: CSSGRQASYNEQFF.

The chain carries TRBV27 and TRBJ2-5, with 11 bases lining up with TRBD2. V shed 8 bases, J shed 0 bases, and the junction held 5 bases outside the gene matches. The germline V gene encodes CDR1 MNHEY and CDR2 SMNVEV (reference sequence). The CDR3 is made up of 15 amino acids. The CDR3 sequence: CASARTSGYQETQYF. CDR3 DNA sequence: TGTGCCAGCGCTCGGACTAGCGGGTACCAAGAGACCCAGTACTTC.

This clone was counted between two and nine times. The genes are TRBV6-5 and TRBJ2-1; possible D gene TRBD2, 5 bases. Deletions cut 7 bases from V and 8 bases from J, with 15 bases between. Germline V CDR1 and CDR2: MNHEY, SVGAGI. This CDR3 has 13 amino acids. In DNA form, the CDR3 reads TGTGCCAGCACCCGGGGATCGGAGGATGAGCAGTTCTTC. Amino acid sequence: CASTRGSEDEQFF.